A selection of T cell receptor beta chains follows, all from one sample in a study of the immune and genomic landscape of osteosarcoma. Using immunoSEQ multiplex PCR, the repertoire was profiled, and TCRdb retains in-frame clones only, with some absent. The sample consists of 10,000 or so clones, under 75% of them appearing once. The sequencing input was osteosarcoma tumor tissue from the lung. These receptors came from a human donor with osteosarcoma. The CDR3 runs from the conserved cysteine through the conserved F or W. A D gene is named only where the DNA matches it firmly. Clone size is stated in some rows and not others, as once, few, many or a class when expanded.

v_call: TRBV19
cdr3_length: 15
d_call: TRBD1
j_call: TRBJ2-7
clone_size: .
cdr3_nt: TGTGCCAGTAGTCCGGCAGGACAGGAGAGGTACGAGCAGTACTTC
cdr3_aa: CASSPAGQERYEQYF

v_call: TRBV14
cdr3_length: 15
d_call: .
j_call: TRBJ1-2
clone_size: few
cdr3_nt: TGTGCCAGCAGCCAAGATAGATGGGGCTTCGATGGCTACACCTTC
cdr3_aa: CASSQDRWGFDGYTF

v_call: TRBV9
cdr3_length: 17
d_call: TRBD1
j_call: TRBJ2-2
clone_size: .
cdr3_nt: TGTGCCAGCAGCGTTTCCCGGGACAGGACGAACACCGGGGAGCTGTTTTTT
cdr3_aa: CASSVSRDRTNTGELFF

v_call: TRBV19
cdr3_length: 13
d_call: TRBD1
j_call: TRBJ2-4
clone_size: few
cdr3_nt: TGTGCCAGTAGTGCCCGACAGGGAAACATTCAGTACTTC
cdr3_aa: CASSARQGNIQYF

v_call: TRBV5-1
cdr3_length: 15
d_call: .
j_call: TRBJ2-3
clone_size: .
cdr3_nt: TGCGCCAGCAGCTTACAGGGGGGGAACACAGATACGCAGTATTTT
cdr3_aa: CASSLQGGNTDTQYF

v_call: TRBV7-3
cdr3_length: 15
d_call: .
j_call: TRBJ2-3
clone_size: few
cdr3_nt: TGTGCCAGCAGCTTAGGAGTTTCTAGCACAGATACGCAGTATTTT
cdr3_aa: CASSLGVSSTDTQYF

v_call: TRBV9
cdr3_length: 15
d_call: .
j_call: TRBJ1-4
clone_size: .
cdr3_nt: TGTGCCAGCAGCGTAGGGGGACGCCGGAATGAAAAACTGTTTTTT
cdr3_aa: CASSVGGRRNEKLFF

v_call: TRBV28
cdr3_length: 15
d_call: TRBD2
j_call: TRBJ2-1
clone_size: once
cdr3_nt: TGTGCCAGCGAGTTTAGCGGGAGTTTTTACAATGAGCAGTTCTTC
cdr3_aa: CASEFSGSFYNEQFF

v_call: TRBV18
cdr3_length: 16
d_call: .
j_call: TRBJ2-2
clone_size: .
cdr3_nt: TGTGCCAGCTCACCACGAGGCCAGAGAAACACCGGGGAGCTGTTTTTT
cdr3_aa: CASSPRGQRNTGELFF

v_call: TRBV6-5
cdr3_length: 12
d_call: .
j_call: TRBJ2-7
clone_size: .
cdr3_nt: TGTGCCAGCAAATTAGAGGGGTCCGAGCAGTACTTC
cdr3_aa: CASKLEGSEQYF

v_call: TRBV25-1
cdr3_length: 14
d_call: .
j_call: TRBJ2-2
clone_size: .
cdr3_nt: TGTGCCAGCAGTGCCCCCGGGACCTTAGGGGAGCTGTTTTTT
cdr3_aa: CASSAPGTLGELFF

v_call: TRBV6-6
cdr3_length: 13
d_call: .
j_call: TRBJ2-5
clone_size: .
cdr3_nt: TGTGCCAGCAGTTACAGGGAACAAGAGACCCAGTACTTC
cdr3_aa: CASSYREQETQYF

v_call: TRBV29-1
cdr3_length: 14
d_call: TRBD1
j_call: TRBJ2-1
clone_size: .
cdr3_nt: TGCAGCGTTGATGGGGACAGGGGTTTGGGTGAGCAGTTCTTC
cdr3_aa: CSVDGDRGLGEQFF

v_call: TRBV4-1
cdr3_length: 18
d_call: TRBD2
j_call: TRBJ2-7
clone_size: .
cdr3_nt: TGCGCCAGCAGCCAAGTCTCCCTACTAGCGGGAGGTGACAACGAGCAGTACTTC
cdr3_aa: CASSQVSLLAGGDNEQYF

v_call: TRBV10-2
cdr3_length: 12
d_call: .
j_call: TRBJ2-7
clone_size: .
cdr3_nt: TGCGCCAGCAGTCCCGCTCTCTACGAGCAGTACTTC
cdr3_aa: CASSPALYEQYF

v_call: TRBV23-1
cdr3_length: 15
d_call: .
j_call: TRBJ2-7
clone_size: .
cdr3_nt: TGCGCCAGCAGTCCACCTCAGGAGGGTCCCTACGAGCAGTACTTC
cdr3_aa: CASSPPQEGPYEQYF

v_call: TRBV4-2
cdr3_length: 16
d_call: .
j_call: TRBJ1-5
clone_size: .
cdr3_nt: TGTGCCAGCAGCCAAGGTCCGGACCTCCCTGCTCAGCCCCAGCATTTT
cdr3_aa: CASSQGPDLPAQPQHF

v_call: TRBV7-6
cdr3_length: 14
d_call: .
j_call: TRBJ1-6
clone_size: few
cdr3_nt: TGTGCCAGCAGTTCGGACAGAAGCTTGGCACCCCTCCACTTT
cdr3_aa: CASSSDRSLAPLHF

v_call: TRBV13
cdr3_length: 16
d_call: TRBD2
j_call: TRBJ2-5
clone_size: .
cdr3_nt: TGTGCCAGCAGCCCCCCTAGCGGGAGGGGGCAAGAGACCCAGTACTTC
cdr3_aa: CASSPPSGRGQETQYF

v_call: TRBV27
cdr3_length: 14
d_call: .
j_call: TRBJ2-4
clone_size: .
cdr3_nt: TGTGCCAGCAGAAAACAAGTAGCCAAAAACATTCAGTACTTC
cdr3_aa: CASRKQVAKNIQYF

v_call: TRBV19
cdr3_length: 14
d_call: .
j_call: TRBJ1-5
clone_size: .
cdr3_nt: TGTGCCAGTAGTGCCCTGGGCCGGAAGGGGCCCCAGCATTTT
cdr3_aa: CASSALGRKGPQHF

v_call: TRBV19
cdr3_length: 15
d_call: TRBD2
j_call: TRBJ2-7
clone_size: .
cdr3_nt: TGTGCCAGTAGTCGAACACTAGCGGGGACCTACGAGCAGTACTTC
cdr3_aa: CASSRTLAGTYEQYF

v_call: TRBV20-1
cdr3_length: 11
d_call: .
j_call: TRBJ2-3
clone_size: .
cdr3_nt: TGCAGCGCTGGTCGACAGGAAACGCAGTATTTT
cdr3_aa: CSAGRQETQYF

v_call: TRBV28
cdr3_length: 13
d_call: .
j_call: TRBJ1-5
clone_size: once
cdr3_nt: TGTGCCAGCAGTAGGACGGTGAATCAGCCCCAGCATTTT
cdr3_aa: CASSRTVNQPQHF

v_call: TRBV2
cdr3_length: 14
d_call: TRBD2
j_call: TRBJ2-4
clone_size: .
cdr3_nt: TGTGCCACCCATTATAGCGGGAGTGGGTACATTCAGTACTTC
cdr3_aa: CATHYSGSGYIQYF

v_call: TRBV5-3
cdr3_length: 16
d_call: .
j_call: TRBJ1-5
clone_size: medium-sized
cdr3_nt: TGTGCCAGAAGCTTTATTGCGGGTTATAGCAATCAGCCCCAGCATTTT
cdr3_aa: CARSFIAGYSNQPQHF

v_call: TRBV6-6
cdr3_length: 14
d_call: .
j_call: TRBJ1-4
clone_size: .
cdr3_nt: TGTGCCAGCGGGGGGGTCCCAACTAATGAAAAACTGTTTTTT
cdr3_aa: CASGGVPTNEKLFF